Below are 10 T cell receptor beta chains sequenced from a single sample in a study of blood T cell dynamics during melanoma immunotherapy. Time point described: pre-treatment baseline. The protocol was immunoSEQ multiplex PCR, while the TCRdb copy is restricted to in-frame clones and leaves out a portion. This repertoire shows about 22,000 clones, nearly 90% found once; its top ten account for approximately 1%. The source material was blood, sampled from a patient treated with checkpoint blockade. The receptor set was obtained from a human donor with melanoma.

This clone was observed a few times. The V and J genes are TRBV28 and TRBJ1-5; D gene unclear. CDR1 MDHEN and CDR2 SYDVKM come from the germline V gene. There are 12 residues in the CDR3. V was shortened by 6 bases and J by 5 bases, with 8 bases between the two germline ends. CDR3 bases: TGTGCCAGCAGCCAAACGGATCAGCCCCAGCATTTT. It encodes CASSQTDQPQHF.

The chain combines TRBV5-1 with TRBJ1-1, with unresolved D. Per the germline V gene, CDR1 is SGHRS and CDR2 is YFSETQ. V lost 0 bases to trimming and J lost 3 bases, with 9 bases between them. This CDR3 contains 14 residues. CDR3 region: CASSLAGQYTEAFF. CDR3 nucleotides: TGCGCCAGCAGCTTGGCCGGGCAGTACACTGAAGCTTTCTTT. Variable domain in full (rest from reference TRBV5-1 and TRBJ1-1): KAGVTQTPRYLIKTRGQQVTLSCSPISGHRSVSWYQQTPGQGLQFLFEYFSETQRNKGNFPGRFSGRQFSNSRSEMNVSTLELGDSALYLCASSLAGQYTEAFFGQGTRLTVV.

This sequence joins TRBV30 and TRBJ1-2; D not certain. V was cut by 5 bases and J by 4 bases, with 17 bases left in between. CDR1 is GTSNPN, CDR2 SVGIG, per germline (reference sequence). This CDR3 has 14 residues. The chain's CDR3 is CAWGARRRFYGYTF. In nucleotides, the CDR3 is TGTGCCTGGGGTGCTCGACGGCGCTTCTATGGCTACACCTTC. The variable domain in full, completed from reference TRBV30 and TRBJ1-2, reads SQTIHQWPATLVQPVGSPLSLECTVEGTSNPNLYWYRQAAGRGLQLLFYSVGIGQISSEVPQNLSASRPQDRQFILSSKKLLLSDSGFYLCAWGARRRFYGYTFGSGTRLTVV.

The V and J genes are TRBV7-9 and TRBJ1-4; the D is unclear. Trimming pared 1 base from V and 5 bases from J, leaving 8 bases between. This CDR3 contains 14 residues. Germline values: CDR1 SEHNR, CDR2 FQNEAQ (reference sequence). CDR3 amino acids: CASSLEAPNEKLFF. In DNA, the CDR3 is TGTGCCAGCAGCTTAGAAGCGCCAAATGAAAAACTGTTTTTT. Together with reference TRBV7-9 and TRBJ1-4, the CDR3 gives the full variable domain: DTGVSQNPRHKITKRGQNVTFRCDPISEHNRLYWYRQTLGQGPEFLTYFQNEAQLEKSRLLSDRFSAERPKGSFSTLEIQRTEQGDSAMYLCASSLEAPNEKLFFGSGTQLSVL.

A single count supports this clone. V usage is TRBV27 and J usage is TRBJ2-1; 8 nucleotides align to TRBD2. V lost 4 bases and J lost 8; bases outside the gene matches: 10. This CDR3 is built from 15 residues. CDR1 is MNHEY, CDR2 SMNVEV, per germline (reference sequence). The CDR3: CASSSHSAGVDEQFF. In DNA form, the CDR3 reads TGTGCCAGCAGTTCCCACTCAGCGGGGGTGGATGAGCAGTTCTTC.

J is TRBJ1-2 and V is TRBV30; D is perhaps TRBD1 (5 bases). This CDR3 has 13 amino acids. Germline assignment: CDR1 GTSNPN and CDR2 SVGIG (reference sequence). Trimming removed 7 bases at V and 5 bases at J, with 17 bases between. The CDR3 region has the DNA TGTGCCTCCGTATCAGGCGGGGGATATGGCTACACCTTC. Translation: CASVSGGGYGYTF.

J is TRBJ2-5 and V is TRBV2, with D possibly matching TRBD2 (6 bases). In germline, CDR1 is SNHLY, CDR2 FYNNEI. The CDR3 is 14 amino acids. Trimming pared 8 bases from V and 6 bases from J, leaving 19 bases between. CDR3 in DNA: TGTGCCAGCCTTCTGGGGGAGGTGATGAAGACCCAGTACTTC. It codes for CASLLGEVMKTQYF. The whole variable domain, remainder taken from reference TRBV2 and TRBJ2-5, is EPEVTQTPSHQVTQMGQEVILRCVPISNHLYFYWYRQILGQKVEFLVSFYNNEISEKSEIFDDQFSVERPDGSNFTLKIRSTKLEDSAMYFCASLLGEVMKTQYFGPGTRLLVL.

This chain links TRBV27 with TRBJ1-2; no clear D gene. Germline assignment: CDR1 MNHEY and CDR2 SMNVEV (reference sequence). Trimming pared 3 bases from V and 8 bases from J, leaving 13 bases between. This CDR3 comprises 13 residues. This chain's CDR3 is CASSFAGLGGYTF. CDR3 in DNA: TGTGCCAGCAGTTTTGCCGGGTTGGGCGGCTACACCTTC.

The chain recombines TRBV19 with TRBJ2-1; 15 bases agree with TRBD2. The CDR3 contains 19 residues. V shed 2 bases and J 7 bases; nucleotides not matched to a gene: 12. The germline V gene encodes CDR1 LNHDA and CDR2 SQIVND (reference sequence). The CDR3 DNA follows: TGTGCCAGTAGTATAAGGTCGACCGGGACTAGCGGGAGGATGAATGAGCAGTTCTTC. The encoded protein is CASSIRSTGTSGRMNEQFF.

V gene TRBV4-1 combines with J gene TRBJ2-5, with D perhaps TRBD2 (6 bases). In germline, CDR1 is MGHRA, CDR2 YSYEKL. Trimming left V 4 bases short and J 2 bases short, with 17 bases between. The CDR3 covers 16 residues. In DNA form, the CDR3 reads TGCGCCAGCAGCCCTCGGTTGGAAGGGACTCAAGAGACCCAGTACTTC. Amino acids: CASSPRLEGTQETQYF.